This entry concerns a single T cell receptor (beta chain). This clonotype was counted at least ten times. Its antigen is unknown. No much larger clone exists at a distance of one base, and base qualities are not known. The sample belongs to a study of regulatory T cells in long-lasting Graves disease (dated by TCRdb to the early 2020s). Study-wide context: Persistent Graves' disease was defined as persistently positive TSH receptor autoantibodies together with antithyroid drug treatment for over 5 years. Antithyroid drugs had been taken for approximately 10 years on average by persistent Graves' disease patients in the clinical cohort. The study was conducted in China and was registered as a clinical trial. TCR sequencing covered some 13 persistent and around 20 newly diagnosed Graves' disease patients, 33 samples in total. Patients with persistent Graves' disease were compared with patients with newly diagnosed Graves' disease using TCR sequencing and RNA sequencing of peripheral blood. Points the paper makes about the study in general: Preferential use of TRBV28, TRBJ1-2 and TRBJ2-5 was observed in persistent disease, whereas TRBV20-1 and TRBJ2-1 were favored in newly diagnosed disease. Compared with newly diagnosed patients, patients with persistent Graves' disease had lower TCR Shannon entropy and fewer highly expanded clones, which suggests clonal expansion. The authors noted that the small sample size was a limitation that may lower accuracy. Sequencing and analysis were restricted to the TCR beta chain. Because the primary lesion, thyroid tissue, could not be accessed, the study looked at peripheral blood alone. Persistent patients shared more public clonotypes among themselves (2,741) than newly diagnosed patients did (approximately 870).

The germline V gene gives CDR1 as MDHEN and CDR2 as SYDVKM. There are 14 amino acids in the CDR3, from cysteine to phenylalanine inclusive. Left in the record is the CDR3 DNA by itself, 42 bases read in frame from the first base. V lost 6 bases and J lost 5 bases; the stretch between them is 17 bases long. The time point label, read with the paper, signifies: persistent/refractory GD, antithyroid drugs over 5 years with positive TRAb. For both TCR sequencing and RNA sequencing, RNA was extracted from PBMCs using TRIzol. The diagnosis of Graves' disease followed American Thyroid Association guidelines. Recruitment of patients was carried out at an endocrinology department in Xi'an, China. Each patient gave approximately 10 milliliters of peripheral blood, collected in an EDTA anticoagulant tube. Ficoll Paque Plus density gradient separation was used to isolate PBMCs, and no further T cell sorting was performed. An Agilent 2100 Bioanalyzer and agarose gel were used to assess RNA quality, and a NanoDrop 2000 was used to measure RNA concentration.

The library relied on multiplex PCR. Sequenced using an Illumina HiSeq 4000. To build TCR beta libraries, CDR3 regions were amplified by Arm-PCR using iRepertoire HTBI primers. Before sequencing, the PCR products underwent gel purification. In the original analysis: Gene usage analysis of CDR3 amino acid clonotypes relied on the 62 TRBV and 13 to 15 TRBJ segments identified across samples. Filtered high-quality paired reads were merged into contigs using COPE and FqMerger. BLAST was used to align contigs to IMGT TRBV, TRBD and TRBJ reference genes, and CDR3 was defined according to IMGT. Clonotypes above 0.1% frequency were classified as highly expanded clones. Shannon entropy served as the measure of repertoire diversity, while the Gini coefficient captured V-J evenness. A clonotype found in more than one individual was treated as public. TCRdb reran the public reads through fastp at Q25 and MiXCR, keeping productive beta chains. Merged by CDR3 protein, the rows form single entries marked with the most common genes and DNA. It is TCRdb's table, rather than the study itself, that gives the V and J calls and clone size. This sample lists fewer than 450,000 distinct CDR3 sequences; about 25% were detected once. Roughly a quarter of the sample is in the top ten clones.

The receptor's source is a female donor with Graves disease. Recombination linked TRBV28 to TRBJ2-7; there is no confident call for the D gene. Sequenced here: peripheral blood mononuclear cells (PBMCs), sampled when the disease was refractory, from a patient treated with antithyroid drugs. In nucleotide form, the sequence is TGTGCCAGCAGCCCCTCCGGAACCTTCCACGAGCAGTACTTC. Its product reads: CASSPSGTFHEQYF. The variable domain in full, with residues beyond the CDR3 obtained from the reference TRBV28 and TRBJ2-7 genes, is DVKVTQSSRYLVKRTGEKVFLECVQDMDHENMFWYRQDPGLGLRLIYFSYDVKMKEKGDIPEGYSVSREKKERFSLILESASTNQTSMYLCASSPSGTFHEQYFGPGTRLTVT.